This is a list of T cell receptor beta chains from one sample in a study of radiotherapy plus CTLA-4 blockade in lung cancer. Only in-frame clones appear in the TCRdb table, and some are missing; sequencing was by immunoSEQ multiplex PCR. The sample has over 80,000 clones, roughly 80% seen once; the top ten hold 0.75% to 0.95%. Sequenced here: peripheral blood, sampled from a patient treated with radiotherapy plus ipilimumab. The source of these receptors is a human donor with non-small cell lung cancer who had stable disease on radiotherapy plus ipilimumab. Both conserved end residues are part of each CDR3. The order of the fields is D gene, J gene, V gene, clone size, CDR3 DNA, CDR3 protein. D genes are given only for firm matches. The size field is filled for only some rows; it gives once, few, many or a size class.

>NA|TRBJ2-3|TRBV6-1|NA
TGTGCCAGCAGTTATCTGGTGGATACGCAGTATTTT
CASSYLVDTQYF
>TRBD1|TRBJ2-5|TRBV15|NA
TGTGCCACCAGCAGAGGGGACAGGGGGACCCAAGAGACCCAGTACTTC
CATSRGDRGTQETQYF
>TRBD1|TRBJ2-1|TRBV15|NA
TGTGCCACCAGCAGCCCGGGACAGGGGGCTAGTTGGCAGTTCTTC
CATSSPGQGASWQFF
>NA|TRBJ1-4|TRBV19|NA
TGTGCCAGTACCATCCACCCCCCTGCAACTAATGAAAAACTGTTTTTT
CASTIHPPATNEKLFF
>TRBD1|TRBJ2-4|TRBV7-9|NA
TGTGCCAGCAGCTTACCGGGACAGGCAGTACGCATTCAGTACTTC
CASSLPGQAVRIQYF
>TRBD1|TRBJ2-1|TRBV7-3|NA
TGTGCCAGCAGCTTAATGATTACAGGGGAACGCACTGAGCAGTTCTTC
CASSLMITGERTEQFF
>TRBD2|TRBJ2-1|TRBV5-8|NA
TGTGCCAGCAGCTTCTCAGGACTAGCGGGGGGAATTGGCGAGCAGTTCTTC
CASSFSGLAGGIGEQFF
>NA|TRBJ1-3|TRBV9|few
TGTGCCAGCAATCCTACTGGGGGCCTCTCTGGAAACACCATATATTTT
CASNPTGGLSGNTIYF
>NA|TRBJ1-2|TRBV5-8|few
TGTGCCAGCAGCCAAACATGGAACTATGGCTACACCTTC
CASSQTWNYGYTF
>NA|TRBJ2-7|TRBV6-1|NA
TGTGCCAGCAGTTCCACGTACGGACCCTCCTACGAGCAGTACTTC
CASSSTYGPSYEQYF
>TRBD2|TRBJ2-2|TRBV27|NA
TGTGCCAGCAGTCGACTAGCAGGCACCGGGGAGCTGTTTTTT
CASSRLAGTGELFF
>TRBD2|TRBJ2-1|TRBV27|few
TGTGCCAGCAGAGGGACTAGCCGATTCTCCTACAATGAGCAGTTCTTC
CASRGTSRFSYNEQFF
>NA|TRBJ2-7|TRBV14|once
TGTGCCAGCAGCCAAGCCGGAGGGCAGACCTACGAGCAGTACTTC
CASSQAGGQTYEQYF
>NA|TRBJ1-4|TRBV2|NA
TGTGCCAGCAGTGAAGGCTATGAAAAACTGTTTTTT
CASSEGYEKLFF
>TRBD2|TRBJ2-2|TRBV5-4|NA
TGTGCCAGCAGCCCGGGACTAGCGGGGGCGGACACCGGGGAGCTGTTTTTT
CASSPGLAGADTGELFF
>NA|TRBJ1-2|TRBV11-2|NA
TGTGCCAGCAGCTTAGGTGGGGGACCTTGGGGCTACACCTTC
CASSLGGGPWGYTF
>NA|TRBJ1-3|TRBV28|NA
TGTGCCAGCAGTTTATCTGCCTCTGGAAACACCATATATTTT
CASSLSASGNTIYF
>NA|TRBJ2-7|TRBV19|NA
TGTGCCAGTAGTATAGGGGGGGCAGGATCCTACGAGCAGTACTTC
CASSIGGAGSYEQYF
>TRBD2|TRBJ2-3|TRBV9|NA
TGTGCCAGCAGCGTAGCTGGGACTAGCGGGATCGAGGGTACGCAGTATTTT
CASSVAGTSGIEGTQYF
>NA|TRBJ1-4|TRBV11-2|few
TGTGCCAGCAGCTTAGATCGGCAGGGGATTGCAACTAATGAAAAACTGTTTTTT
CASSLDRQGIATNEKLFF
>NA|TRBJ1-4|TRBV5-1|NA
TGCGCCAGCAGCTTGGGTGGGGGCGTCGATGAAAAACTGTTTTTT
CASSLGGGVDEKLFF